The rows below give T cell receptor beta chains drawn from one sample of a study of T-cell memory formation after mild COVID-19. TCRdb re-called the 5' RACE reads through MiXCR, storing one row per CDR3 protein. The data hold approximately 98,000 distinct CDR3 sequences, with about 18% observed a single time. The sample consisted of PBMCs or a T cell subset sorted from them (not recorded which). These receptors were taken from a man aged 18 to 30 who had mild COVID-19 (a few samples of this study predate the infection). Cell type and time point are not known. Each CDR3 is given with its conserved first and last residue. The D gene is left open where the match is weak. Clone size is given for some rows only: seen once, a few or many times, or a class if the clone is expanded.

cdr3_nt: TGTGCCAGCAGTGGCCCGGGACAGGGGTACAATGAGCAGTTCTTC
cdr3_aa: CASSGPGQGYNEQFF
clone_size: many
j_call: TRBJ2-1
v_call: TRBV2
d_call: TRBD1

cdr3_nt: TGTGCCAGCAGCGCCATGGACTACTCCTACGAGCAGTACTTC
cdr3_aa: CASSAMDYSYEQYF
clone_size: .
j_call: TRBJ2-7
v_call: TRBV9
d_call: .

cdr3_nt: TGTGCCAGCTCACCTGAGGGACAAGAGACCCAGTACTTC
cdr3_aa: CASSPEGQETQYF
clone_size: many
j_call: TRBJ2-5
v_call: TRBV18
d_call: .

cdr3_nt: TGTGCCAGTAGTATCGGACAGGCCGCCCTTGATGGCTACACCTTC
cdr3_aa: CASSIGQAALDGYTF
clone_size: .
j_call: TRBJ1-2
v_call: TRBV19
d_call: TRBD1

cdr3_nt: TGTGCCAGCAGTGCCGACCCGGGGGGGACCCAGTACTTC
cdr3_aa: CASSADPGGTQYF
clone_size: few
j_call: TRBJ2-5
v_call: TRBV27
d_call: TRBD2

cdr3_nt: TGTGCCAGCAGCAAATGGGACGAAGAGACCCAGTACTTC
cdr3_aa: CASSKWDEETQYF
clone_size: many
j_call: TRBJ2-5
v_call: TRBV12-3/TRBV12-4
d_call: .

cdr3_nt: TGTGCCAGCAGCCAGGAGTTGGGACGGAGCTCCTACAATGAGCAGTTCTTC
cdr3_aa: CASSQELGRSSYNEQFF
clone_size: .
j_call: TRBJ2-1
v_call: TRBV4-2
d_call: .

cdr3_nt: TGTGCCAGCAGCCGACCTAGCGGGGGGGCCTACAATGAGCAGTTCTTC
cdr3_aa: CASSRPSGGAYNEQFF
clone_size: .
j_call: TRBJ2-1
v_call: TRBV5-4
d_call: TRBD2

cdr3_nt: TGTGCCAGCAAGTCCGGGACTACCGTATGGCAGTATTTT
cdr3_aa: CASKSGTTVWQYF
clone_size: many
j_call: TRBJ2-3
v_call: TRBV7-2
d_call: TRBD2

cdr3_nt: .
cdr3_aa: CASSPLWENTGELFF
clone_size: few
j_call: TRBJ2-2
v_call: TRBV18
d_call: .

cdr3_nt: TGTGCCAGCAGGGGACAGGGGGCTTTCACTGAAGCTTTCTTT
cdr3_aa: CASRGQGAFTEAFF
clone_size: .
j_call: TRBJ1-1
v_call: TRBV7-9
d_call: TRBD1

cdr3_nt: TGTGCCAGCAGTTTCTCGGGGGGGGCGTCCTACGAGCAGTACTTC
cdr3_aa: CASSFSGGASYEQYF
clone_size: .
j_call: TRBJ2-7
v_call: TRBV12-3/TRBV12-4
d_call: TRBD2

cdr3_nt: TGCAGCGGTCGAGTACAGGGAACTGGAAACACCATATATTTT
cdr3_aa: CSGRVQGTGNTIYF
clone_size: few
j_call: TRBJ1-3
v_call: TRBV29-1
d_call: .

cdr3_nt: TGTGCCACCAGTGATGCCGGCTCCCCGAACACCGGGGAGCTGTTTTTT
cdr3_aa: CATSDAGSPNTGELFF
clone_size: .
j_call: TRBJ2-2
v_call: TRBV24-1
d_call: .

cdr3_nt: TGTGCCAGCAATCCGGGACAGGGGTTGTTCACTGAAGCTTTCTTT
cdr3_aa: CASNPGQGLFTEAFF
clone_size: few
j_call: TRBJ1-1
v_call: TRBV6-5
d_call: TRBD1

cdr3_nt: TGTGCCAGCAGCTTGCCCCTTTCTAGGCATGAGCAGTTCTTC
cdr3_aa: CASSLPLSRHEQFF
clone_size: .
j_call: TRBJ2-1
v_call: TRBV5-4
d_call: .